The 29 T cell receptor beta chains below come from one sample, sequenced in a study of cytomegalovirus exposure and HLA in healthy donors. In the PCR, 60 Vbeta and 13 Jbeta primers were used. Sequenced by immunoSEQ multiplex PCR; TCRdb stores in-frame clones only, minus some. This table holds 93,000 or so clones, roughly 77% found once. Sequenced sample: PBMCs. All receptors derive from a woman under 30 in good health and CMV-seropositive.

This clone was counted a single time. The CDR3 loop is CATITPDTQYF. For the CDR3, the DNA is TGTGCCACCATAACACCAGATACGCAGTATTTT. This chain joins TRBV15 and TRBJ2-3; D ambiguous. The V end lost 7 bases, the J end lost 4 bases, and 6 bases lay between the germline ends. This CDR3 is 11 amino acids long. The V gene's germline CDR1 is LNHNV and CDR2 YYDKDF (reference sequence).

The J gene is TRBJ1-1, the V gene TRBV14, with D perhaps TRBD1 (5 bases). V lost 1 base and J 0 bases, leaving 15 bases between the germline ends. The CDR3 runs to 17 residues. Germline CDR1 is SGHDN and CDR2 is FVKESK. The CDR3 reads CASSQVKEGRMNTEAFF. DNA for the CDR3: TGTGCCAGCAGCCAAGTAAAGGAGGGGCGAATGAACACTGAAGCTTTCTTT.

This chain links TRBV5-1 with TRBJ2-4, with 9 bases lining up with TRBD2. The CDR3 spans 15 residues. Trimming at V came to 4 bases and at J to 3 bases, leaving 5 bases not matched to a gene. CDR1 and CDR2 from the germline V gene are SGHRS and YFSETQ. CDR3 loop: CASSPWTSDKNIQYF. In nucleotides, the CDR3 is TGCGCCAGCAGCCCCTGGACTAGCGACAAAAACATTCAGTACTTC.

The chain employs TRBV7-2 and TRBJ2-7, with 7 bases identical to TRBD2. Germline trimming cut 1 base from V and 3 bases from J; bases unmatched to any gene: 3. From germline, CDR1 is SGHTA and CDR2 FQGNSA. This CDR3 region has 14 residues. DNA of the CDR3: TGTGCCAGCAGCTTAGGTGGGGGGGGCTACGAGCAGTACTTC. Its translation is CASSLGGGGYEQYF. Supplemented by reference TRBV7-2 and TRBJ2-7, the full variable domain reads GAGVSQSPSNKVTEKGKDVELRCDPISGHTALYWYRQSLGQGLEFLIYFQGNSAPDKSGLPSDRFSAERTGGSVSTLTIQRTQQEDSAVYLCASSLGGGGYEQYFGPGTRLTVT.

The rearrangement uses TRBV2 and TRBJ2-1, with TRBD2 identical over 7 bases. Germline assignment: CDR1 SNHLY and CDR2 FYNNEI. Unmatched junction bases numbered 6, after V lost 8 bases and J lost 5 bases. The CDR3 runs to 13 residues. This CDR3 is CASGRDYNNEQFF. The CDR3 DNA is TGTGCCAGCGGCCGGGACTATAACAATGAGCAGTTCTTC. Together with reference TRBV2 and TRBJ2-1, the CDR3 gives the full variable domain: EPEVTQTPSHQVTQMGQEVILRCVPISNHLYFYWYRQILGQKVEFLVSFYNNEISEKSEIFDDQFSVERPDGSNFTLKIRSTKLEDSAMYFCASGRDYNNEQFFGPGTRLTVL.

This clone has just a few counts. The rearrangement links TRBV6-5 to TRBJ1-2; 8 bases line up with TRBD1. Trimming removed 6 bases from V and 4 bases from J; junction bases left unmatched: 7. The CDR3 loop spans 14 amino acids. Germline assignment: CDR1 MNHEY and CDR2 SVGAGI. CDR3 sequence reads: CASRLGQGSYGYTF. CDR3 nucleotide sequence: TGTGCCAGCAGGTTAGGACAGGGATCCTATGGCTACACCTTC.

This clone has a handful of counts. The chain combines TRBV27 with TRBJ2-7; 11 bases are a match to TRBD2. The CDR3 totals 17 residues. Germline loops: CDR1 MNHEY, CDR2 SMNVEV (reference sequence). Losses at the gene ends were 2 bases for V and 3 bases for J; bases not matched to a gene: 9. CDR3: CASSLTSGSSNIYEQYF. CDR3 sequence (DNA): TGTGCCAGCAGTTTAACTAGCGGGAGCTCTAATATCTACGAGCAGTACTTC.

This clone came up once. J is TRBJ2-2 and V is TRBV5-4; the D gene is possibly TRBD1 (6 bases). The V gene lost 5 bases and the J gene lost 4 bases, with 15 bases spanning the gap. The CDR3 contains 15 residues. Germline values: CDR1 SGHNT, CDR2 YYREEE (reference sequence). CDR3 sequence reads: CASSFTGTSTGELFF. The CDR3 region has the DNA TGTGCCAGCAGTTTTACCGGGACATCCACCGGGGAGCTGTTTTTT. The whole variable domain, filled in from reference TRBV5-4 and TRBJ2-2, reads ETGVTQSPTHLIKTRGQQVTLRCSSQSGHNTVSWYQQALGQGPQFIFQYYREEENGRGNFPPRFSGLQFPNYSSELNVNALELDDSALYLCASSFTGTSTGELFFGEGSRLTVL.

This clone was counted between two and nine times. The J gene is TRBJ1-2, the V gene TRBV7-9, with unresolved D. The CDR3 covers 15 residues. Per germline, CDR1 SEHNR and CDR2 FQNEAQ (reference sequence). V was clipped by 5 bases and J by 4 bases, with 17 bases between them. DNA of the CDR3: TGTGCCAGCAGCCCCTTGACGGGGAGCCCCTATGGCTACACCTTC. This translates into CASSPLTGSPYGYTF. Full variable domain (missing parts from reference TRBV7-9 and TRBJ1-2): DTGVSQNPRHKITKRGQNVTFRCDPISEHNRLYWYRQTLGQGPEFLTYFQNEAQLEKSRLLSDRFSAERPKGSFSTLEIQRTEQGDSAMYLCASSPLTGSPYGYTFGSGTRLTVV.

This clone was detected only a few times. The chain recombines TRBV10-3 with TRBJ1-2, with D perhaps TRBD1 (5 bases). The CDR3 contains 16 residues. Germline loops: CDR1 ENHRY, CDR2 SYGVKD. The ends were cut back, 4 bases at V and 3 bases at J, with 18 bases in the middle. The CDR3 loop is CAISVRGEMLDYGYTF. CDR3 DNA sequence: TGTGCCATCAGTGTCCGGGGGGAGATGTTAGACTATGGCTACACCTTC.

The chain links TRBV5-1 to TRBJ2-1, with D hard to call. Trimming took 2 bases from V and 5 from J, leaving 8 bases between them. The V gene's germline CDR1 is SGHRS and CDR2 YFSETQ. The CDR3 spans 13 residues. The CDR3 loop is CASSFWQDNEQFF. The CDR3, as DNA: TGCGCCAGCAGCTTCTGGCAGGACAATGAGCAGTTCTTC. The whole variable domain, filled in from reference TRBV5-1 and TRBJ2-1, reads KAGVTQTPRYLIKTRGQQVTLSCSPISGHRSVSWYQQTPGQGLQFLFEYFSETQRNKGNFPGRFSGRQFSNSRSEMNVSTLELGDSALYLCASSFWQDNEQFFGPGTRLTVL.

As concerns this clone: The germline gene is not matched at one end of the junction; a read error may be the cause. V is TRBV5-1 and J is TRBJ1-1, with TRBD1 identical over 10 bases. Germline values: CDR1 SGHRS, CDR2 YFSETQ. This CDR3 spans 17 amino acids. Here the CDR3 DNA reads TGCGCCAGCGGCTTGACCCCCGGGACAGGGGTTAGGGCTGAAGCTTTCTTT. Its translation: CASGLTPGTGVRAEAFF.

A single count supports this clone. CDR3 loop: CASSLVTEAFF. For the CDR3, the DNA is TGTGCCAGCAGCTTAGTTACAGAAGCTTTCTTT. This chain connects TRBV7-2 to TRBJ1-1; D uncertain. Trimming left V 1 base short and J 8 bases short, with 5 bases between. Looked up from germline, CDR1 is SGHTA and CDR2 is FQGNSA. CDR3 length equals 11 residues.

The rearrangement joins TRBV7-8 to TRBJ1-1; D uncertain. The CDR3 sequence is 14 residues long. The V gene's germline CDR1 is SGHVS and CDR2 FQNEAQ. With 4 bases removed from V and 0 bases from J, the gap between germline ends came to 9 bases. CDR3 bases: TGTGCCAGCAGCTACGCAGAAATGAACACTGAAGCTTTCTTT. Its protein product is CASSYAEMNTEAFF.

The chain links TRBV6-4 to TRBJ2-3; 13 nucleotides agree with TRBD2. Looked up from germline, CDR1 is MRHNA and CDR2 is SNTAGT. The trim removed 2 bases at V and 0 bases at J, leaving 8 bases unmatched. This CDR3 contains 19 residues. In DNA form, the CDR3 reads TGTGCCAGCAGTGACGGGGGGACTAGCGGGGCAGCTAGCACAGATACGCAGTATTTT. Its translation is CASSDGGTSGAASTDTQYF.

Written as DNA, the CDR3 is TGCGCCAGCAGCATGGACGGGAATAGCAATCAGCCCCAGCATTTT. It codes for CASSMDGNSNQPQHF. The chain carries TRBV5-1 and TRBJ1-5, with unresolved D. This CDR3 contains 15 residues. With 4 bases removed from V and 0 bases from J, the gap between germline ends came to 11 bases. CDR1 and CDR2 (germline): SGHRS, YFSETQ. Using reference TRBV5-1 and TRBJ1-5 for the parts outside the CDR3, the full variable domain is KAGVTQTPRYLIKTRGQQVTLSCSPISGHRSVSWYQQTPGQGLQFLFEYFSETQRNKGNFPGRFSGRQFSNSRSEMNVSTLELGDSALYLCASSMDGNSNQPQHFGDGTRLSIL.

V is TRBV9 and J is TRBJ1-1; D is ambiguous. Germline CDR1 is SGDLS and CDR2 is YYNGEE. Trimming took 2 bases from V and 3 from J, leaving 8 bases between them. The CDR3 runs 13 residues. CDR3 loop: CASSVGWDTEAFF. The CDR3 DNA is TGTGCCAGCAGCGTGGGCTGGGACACTGAAGCTTTCTTT.

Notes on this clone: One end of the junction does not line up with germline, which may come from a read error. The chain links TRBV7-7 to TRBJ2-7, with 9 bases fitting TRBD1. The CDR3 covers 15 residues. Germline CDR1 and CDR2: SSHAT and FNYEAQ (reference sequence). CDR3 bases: TGTGCTAGCAGCGTAGGGACAGGGAACTCCTACGAGCAGTACTTC. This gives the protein CASSVGTGNSYEQYF.

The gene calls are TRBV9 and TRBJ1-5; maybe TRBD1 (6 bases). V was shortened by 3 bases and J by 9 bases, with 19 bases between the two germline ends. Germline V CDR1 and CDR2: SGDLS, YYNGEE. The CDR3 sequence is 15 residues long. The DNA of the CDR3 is TGTGCCAGCAGCGCTAGCCGGGACACCCCTTTGCCCCAGCATTTT. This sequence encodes CASSASRDTPLPQHF.

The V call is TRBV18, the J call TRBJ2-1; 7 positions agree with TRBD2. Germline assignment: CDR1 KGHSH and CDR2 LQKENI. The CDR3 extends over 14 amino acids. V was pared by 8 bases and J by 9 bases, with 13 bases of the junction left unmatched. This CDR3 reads CASHIPTSSVEQFF. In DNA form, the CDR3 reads TGTGCCAGCCACATCCCGACTAGCTCGGTTGAGCAGTTCTTC.

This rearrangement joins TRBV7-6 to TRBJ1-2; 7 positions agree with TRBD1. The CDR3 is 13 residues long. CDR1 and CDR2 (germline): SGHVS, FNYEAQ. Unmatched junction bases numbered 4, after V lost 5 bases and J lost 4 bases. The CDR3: CASSRGRGYGYTF. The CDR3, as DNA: TGTGCCAGCAGCAGGGGGCGCGGCTATGGCTACACCTTC.

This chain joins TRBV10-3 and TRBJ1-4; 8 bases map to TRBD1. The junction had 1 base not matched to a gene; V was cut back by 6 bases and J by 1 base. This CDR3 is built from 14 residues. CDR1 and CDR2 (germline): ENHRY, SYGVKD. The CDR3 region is CAIRQGGTNEKLFF. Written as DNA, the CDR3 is TGTGCCATCAGACAGGGGGGAACTAATGAAAAACTGTTTTTT.

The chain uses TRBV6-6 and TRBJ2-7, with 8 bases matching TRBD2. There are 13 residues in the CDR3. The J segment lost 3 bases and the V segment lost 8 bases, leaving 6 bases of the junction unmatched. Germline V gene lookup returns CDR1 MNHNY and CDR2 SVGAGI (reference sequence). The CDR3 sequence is CASHPGGSYEQYF. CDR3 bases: TGTGCCAGCCATCCGGGAGGGAGCTACGAGCAGTACTTC.

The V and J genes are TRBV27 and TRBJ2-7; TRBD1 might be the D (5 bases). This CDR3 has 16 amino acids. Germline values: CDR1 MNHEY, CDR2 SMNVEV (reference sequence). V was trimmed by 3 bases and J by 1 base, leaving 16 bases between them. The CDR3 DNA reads TGTGCCAGCAGTTTGTCCACCCTAGGGGCTTCCTACGAGCAGTACTTC. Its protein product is CASSLSTLGASYEQYF.

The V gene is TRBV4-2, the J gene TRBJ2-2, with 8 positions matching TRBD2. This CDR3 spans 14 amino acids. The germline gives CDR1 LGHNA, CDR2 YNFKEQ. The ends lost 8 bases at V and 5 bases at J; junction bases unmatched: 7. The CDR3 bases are TGTGCCAGCTACGGGGGGGAAAGGACCGGGGAGCTGTTTTTT. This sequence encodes CASYGGERTGELFF.

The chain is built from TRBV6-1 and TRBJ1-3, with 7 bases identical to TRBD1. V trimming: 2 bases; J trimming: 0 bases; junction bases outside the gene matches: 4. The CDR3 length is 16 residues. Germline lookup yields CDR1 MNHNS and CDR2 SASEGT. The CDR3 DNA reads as TGTGCCAGCAGTGAAACAGGGGCCAACTCTGGAAACACCATATATTTT. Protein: CASSETGANSGNTIYF.

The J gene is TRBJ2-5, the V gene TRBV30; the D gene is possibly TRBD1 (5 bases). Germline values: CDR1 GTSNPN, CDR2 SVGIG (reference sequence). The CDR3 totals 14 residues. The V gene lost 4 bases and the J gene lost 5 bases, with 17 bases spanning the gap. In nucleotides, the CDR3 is TGTGCCTGGACTTCAAAGGGGTCCGGGGAGACCCAGTACTTC. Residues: CAWTSKGSGETQYF.

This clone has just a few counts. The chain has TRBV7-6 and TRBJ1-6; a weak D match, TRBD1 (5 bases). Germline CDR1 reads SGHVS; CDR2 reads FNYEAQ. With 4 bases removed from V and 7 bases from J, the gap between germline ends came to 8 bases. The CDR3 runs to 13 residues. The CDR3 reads CASSSTGNSPLHF. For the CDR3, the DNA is TGTGCCAGCAGCTCTACAGGAAATTCACCCCTCCACTTT.

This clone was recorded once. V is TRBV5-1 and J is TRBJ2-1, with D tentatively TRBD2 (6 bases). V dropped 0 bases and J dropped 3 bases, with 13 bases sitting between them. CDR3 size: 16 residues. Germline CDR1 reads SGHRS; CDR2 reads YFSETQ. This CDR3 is CASSLAGGVSYNEQFF. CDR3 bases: TGCGCCAGCAGCTTGGCCGGCGGGGTAAGCTACAATGAGCAGTTCTTC.